This T cell receptor (beta chain) emerged from a study of T cells in Graves' hyperthyroidism and ophthalmopathy. Whole-study context: The authors collected peripheral blood at initial diagnosis, before any treatment. Study results and limitations: Ophthalmopathy and stable hyperthyroidism were separated by a 13 V-J model.

Per the germline V gene, CDR1 is MNHEY and CDR2 is SVGAGI. The CDR3 runs to 17 residues. V was clipped by 0 bases and J by 2 bases, with 16 bases between them. This clonotype was seen many times. The antigen is not known. RNA transcripts gave rise to amplified TCR beta CDR3 regions. A first-round RT-PCR of the TCR CDR3 used the HTBI primer set. Via MiXCR, TCRdb re-called the multiplex PCR reads, giving one row per CDR3 protein. The sample has hundreds of thousands of distinct CDR3 sequences; about 15% are singletons. From more than 9 ml of fresh peripheral blood, PBMCs were isolated. The TCR was taken from a woman aged 40 to 50 with Graves' ophthalmopathy. The rearrangement links TRBV6-5 to TRBJ1-2; perhaps TRBD1 as D (5 bases). Sequencing was performed on blood. This CDR3 reads CASSYSLTTGDNYGYTF. In DNA, the CDR3 is TGTGCCAGCAGTTACTCGTTAACTACTGGGGACAACTATGGCTACACCTTC.